This TCR beta chain was found in a study of Ad26.COV2.S vaccination and SARS-CoV-2 variants. Sequencing used immunoSEQ multiplex PCR; TCRdb keeps in-frame clones, though not all of them. There are roughly 380,000 clones in the sample; about nine tenths occur only once, and around 3.7% lies in the top ten. V was trimmed by 7 bases and J by 5 bases, leaving 18 bases between them. The CDR3 runs to 14 residues. Germline loops: CDR1 SGHAT, CDR2 FQNNGV. Treatment noted: approximately 18 received Ad26.COV2.S at low or high dose, single or two shots; roughly 5 received placebo; per-sample allocation not given. After the first vaccine or placebo injection, samples were drawn on day 63.

This chain joins TRBV11-2 and TRBJ2-7; no definite D call. This sample comprised peripheral blood, obtained in a trial of Ad26.COV2.S vaccine versus placebo. The sequence was obtained from a person between 18 and 65 years old who received the Ad26.COV2.S COVID-19 vaccine or a placebo. In nucleotides, the CDR3 is TGTGCCAGCACCCCAGTGCGGCCACCGAACGAGCAGTACTTC. This codes for CASTPVRPPNEQYF.